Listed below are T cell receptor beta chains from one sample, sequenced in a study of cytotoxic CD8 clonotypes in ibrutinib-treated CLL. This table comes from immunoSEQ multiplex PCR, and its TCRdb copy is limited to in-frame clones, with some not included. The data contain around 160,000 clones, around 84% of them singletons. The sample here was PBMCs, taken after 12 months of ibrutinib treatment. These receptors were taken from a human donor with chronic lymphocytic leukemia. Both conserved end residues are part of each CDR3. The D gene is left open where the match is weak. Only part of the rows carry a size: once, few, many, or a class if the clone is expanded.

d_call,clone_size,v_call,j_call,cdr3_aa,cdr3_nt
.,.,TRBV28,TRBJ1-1,CASSSQHQSGWDTEAFF,TGTGCCAGCAGTTCCCAACATCAATCGGGTTGGGACACTGAAGCTTTCTTT
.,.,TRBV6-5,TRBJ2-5,CASGVEKTQYF,TGTGCCAGCGGTGTCGAGAAGACCCAGTACTTC
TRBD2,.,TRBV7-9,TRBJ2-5,CASTGASGGFQETQYF,TGTGCCAGCACCGGCGCTAGCGGGGGGTTCCAAGAGACCCAGTACTTC
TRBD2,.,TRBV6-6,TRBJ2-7,CASSYHPGLAEEQYF,TGTGCCAGCAGTTACCACCCGGGACTAGCGGAAGAGCAGTACTTC
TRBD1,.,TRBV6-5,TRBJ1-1,CASTRDRESTEAFF,TGTGCCAGCACCCGAGACAGGGAGAGCACTGAAGCTTTCTTT
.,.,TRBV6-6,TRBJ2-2,CASSWGMTSNTGELFF,TGTGCCAGCAGTTGGGGAATGACATCGAACACCGGGGAGCTGTTTTTT
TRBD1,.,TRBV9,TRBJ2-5,CASSGSGGGMETQYF,TGTGCCAGCAGCGGATCAGGGGGCGGGATGGAGACCCAGTACTTC
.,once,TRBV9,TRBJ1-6,CASSAYWLSPLHF,TGTGCCAGCAGCGCCTATTGGCTTTCACCCCTCCACTTT
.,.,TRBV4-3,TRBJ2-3,CASSQEERHTQYF,TGCGCCAGCAGCCAAGAGGAGCGGCATACGCAGTATTTT
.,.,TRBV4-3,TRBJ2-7,CASSPTRGLLYEQYF,TGCGCCAGCAGCCCGACGAGAGGCCTTCTCTACGAGCAGTACTTC
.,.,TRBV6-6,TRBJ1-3,CASSYPRQDSGNTIYF,TGTGCCAGCAGTTACCCAAGACAGGACTCTGGAAACACCATATATTTT
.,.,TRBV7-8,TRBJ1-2,CASSLSQGRRTF,TGTGCCAGCAGCTTAAGTCAGGGGCGGAGGACCTTC
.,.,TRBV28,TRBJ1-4,CASSIRTVLHEKLFF,TGTGCCAGCAGTATCAGGACAGTTCTCCATGAAAAACTGTTTTTT
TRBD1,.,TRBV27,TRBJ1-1,CASSPGQGARQSTEAFF,TGTGCCAGCAGTCCCGGACAGGGGGCCCGCCAGAGCACTGAAGCTTTCTTT
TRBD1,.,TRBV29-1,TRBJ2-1,CSVDWDRGFAEQFF,TGCAGCGTTGATTGGGACAGGGGGTTTGCTGAGCAGTTCTTC
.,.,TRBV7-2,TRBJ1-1,CASSLRMGGTEAFF,TGTGCCAGCAGCTTAAGGATGGGGGGAACTGAAGCTTTCTTT
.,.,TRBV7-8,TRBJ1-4,CASSGRTEGEEKLFF,TGTGCCAGCAGCGGGCGGACAGAGGGCGAAGAAAAACTGTTTTTT
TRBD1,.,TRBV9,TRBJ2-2,CASRPPGQENTGELFF,TGTGCCAGCAGGCCTCCGGGACAGGAGAACACCGGGGAGCTGTTTTTT
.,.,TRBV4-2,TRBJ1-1,CASSQVMQATEAFF,TGTGCCAGCAGCCAAGTTATGCAGGCCACTGAAGCTTTCTTT
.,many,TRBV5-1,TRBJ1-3,CASSHDIAGNTIYF,TGCGCCAGCAGCCATGACATAGCTGGAAACACCATATATTTT
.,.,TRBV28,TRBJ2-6,CASSPTTGLSVLTF,TGTGCCAGCAGTCCTACGACTGGGCTGAGCGTCCTGACTTTC
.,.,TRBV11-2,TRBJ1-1,CASSEPKRGIGEAFF,TGTGCCAGCAGCGAACCAAAGAGGGGAATCGGTGAAGCTTTCTTT
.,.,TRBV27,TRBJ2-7,CASSFTADTTYEQYF,TGTGCCAGCAGTTTCACCGCTGACACCACCTACGAGCAGTACTTC
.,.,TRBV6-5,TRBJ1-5,CASRHRAGGDQPQHF,TGTGCCAGCAGGCACAGGGCCGGCGGGGATCAGCCCCAGCATTTT
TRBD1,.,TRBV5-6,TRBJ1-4,CASSLFRGLTNEKLFF,TGTGCCAGCAGCTTGTTCAGGGGGCTAACTAATGAAAAACTGTTTTTT
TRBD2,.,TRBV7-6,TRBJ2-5,CASSLDPSGRSTQYF,TGTGCCAGCAGCTTAGATCCTAGCGGGAGATCGACCCAGTACTTC
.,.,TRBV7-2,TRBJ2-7,CASSRGVTIRGSYEQYF,TGTGCCAGCAGCCGAGGCGTAACCATTCGGGGCTCCTACGAGCAGTACTTC
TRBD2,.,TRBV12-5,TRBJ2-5,CASGRINGISGGAEETQYF,TGTGCTAGTGGCCGTATAAACGGGATCAGCGGGGGGGCCGAAGAGACCCAGTACTTC
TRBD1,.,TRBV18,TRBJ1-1,CASSGTGGNTEAFF,TGTGCCAGCTCGGGGACAGGGGGGAACACTGAAGCTTTCTTT
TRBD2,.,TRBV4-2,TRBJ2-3,CASGQEGLAGGGADTQYF,TGTGCCAGCGGCCAAGAGGGACTAGCGGGGGGAGGGGCAGATACGCAGTATTTT
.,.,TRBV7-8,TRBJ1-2,CASSLTLEAYGYTF,TGTGCCAGCAGCCTTACATTAGAGGCCTATGGCTACACCTTC
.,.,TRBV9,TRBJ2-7,CASSAGGGTYEQYF,TGTGCCAGCAGCGCCGGGGGCGGGACCTACGAGCAGTACTTC
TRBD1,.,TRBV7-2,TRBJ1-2,CASSKDRRGYTF,TGTGCCAGCAGCAAGGACAGGAGGGGCTACACCTTC
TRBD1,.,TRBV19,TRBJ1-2,CASSLTGAYGYTF,TGTGCCAGTAGTCTTACAGGGGCCTATGGCTACACCTTC
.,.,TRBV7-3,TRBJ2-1,CASSATGPYNEQFF,TGTGCCAGCAGCGCGACTGGGCCCTACAATGAGCAGTTCTTC
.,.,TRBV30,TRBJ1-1,CAWSVDMNTEAFF,TGTGCCTGGAGTGTAGATATGAACACTGAAGCTTTCTTT
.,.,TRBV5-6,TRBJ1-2,CASRGVYRATGYGYTF,TGTGCCAGCCGGGGAGTATACAGGGCCACTGGCTATGGCTACACCTTC
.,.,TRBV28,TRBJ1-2,CASSLTELTF,TGTGCCAGCAGTTTAACCGAGCTCACCTTC
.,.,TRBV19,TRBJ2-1,CASSIMGVVTDEQFF,TGTGCCAGTAGTATAATGGGGGTAGTGACGGATGAGCAGTTCTTC
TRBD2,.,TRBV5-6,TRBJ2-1,CASTLQGLAGGYEQFF,TGTGCCAGCACCCTCCAGGGACTAGCGGGGGGTTATGAGCAGTTCTTC
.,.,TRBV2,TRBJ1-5,CASSVADSNQPQHF,TGTGCCAGCAGTGTTGCAGATAGCAATCAGCCCCAGCATTTT
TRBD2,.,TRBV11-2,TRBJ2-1,CASSLERGIYNEQFF,TGTGCCAGCAGCTTAGAGCGGGGGATCTACAATGAGCAGTTCTTC
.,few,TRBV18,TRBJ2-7,CASSPLESPRGEQYF,TGTGCCAGCTCACCCTTGGAATCACCCCGGGGGGAGCAGTACTTC
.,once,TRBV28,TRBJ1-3,CASSLEGWGGNTIYF,TGTGCCAGCAGTTTGGAGGGGTGGGGAGGAAACACCATATATTTT
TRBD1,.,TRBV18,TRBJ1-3,CASSPGTGTGNTIYF,TGTGCCAGCTCACCAGGGACAGGGACGGGAAACACCATATATTTT
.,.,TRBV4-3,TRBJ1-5,CASSQDRMGDQPQHF,TGCGCCAGCAGCCAAGATCGGATGGGGGATCAGCCCCAGCATTTT
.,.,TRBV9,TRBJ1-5,CASSPGDQPQHF,TGTGCCAGCAGCCCGGGGGATCAGCCCCAGCATTTT
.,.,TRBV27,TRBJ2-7,CASSYSTSSYEQYF,TGTGCCAGCAGTTACTCGACTAGCTCCTACGAGCAGTACTTC
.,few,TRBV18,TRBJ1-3,CASSPQDSGNTIYF,TGTGCCAGCTCACCACAGGACTCTGGAAACACCATATATTTT
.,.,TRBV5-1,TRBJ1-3,CASSPWGGNSGNTIYF,TGCGCCAGCAGCCCATGGGGGGGCAACTCTGGAAACACCATATATTTT